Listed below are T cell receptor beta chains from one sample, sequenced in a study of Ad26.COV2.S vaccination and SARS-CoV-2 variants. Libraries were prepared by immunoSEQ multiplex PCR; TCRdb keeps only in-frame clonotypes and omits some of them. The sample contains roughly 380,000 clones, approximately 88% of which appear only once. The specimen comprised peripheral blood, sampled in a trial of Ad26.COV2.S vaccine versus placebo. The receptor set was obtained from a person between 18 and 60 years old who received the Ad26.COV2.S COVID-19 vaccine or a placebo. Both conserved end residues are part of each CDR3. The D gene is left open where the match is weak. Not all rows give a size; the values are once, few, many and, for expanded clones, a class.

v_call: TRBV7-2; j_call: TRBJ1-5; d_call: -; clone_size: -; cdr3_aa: CASSLGLSGYNQPQHF; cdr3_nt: TGTGCCAGCAGCTTAGGCTTATCAGGGTACAATCAGCCCCAGCATTTT
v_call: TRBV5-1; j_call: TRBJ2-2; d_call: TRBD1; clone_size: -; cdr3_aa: CASSSSRDRATGELFF; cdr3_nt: TGCGCCAGCAGCTCATCCCGGGACAGGGCAACCGGGGAGCTGTTTTTT
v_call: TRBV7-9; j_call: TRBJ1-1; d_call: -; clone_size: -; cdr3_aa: CASSLEGDYTEAFF; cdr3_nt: TGTGCCAGCAGCTTAGAAGGGGATTACACTGAAGCTTTCTTT
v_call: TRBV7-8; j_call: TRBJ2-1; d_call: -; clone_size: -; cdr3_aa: CASSLERVLDEQFF; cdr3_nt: TGTGCCAGCAGCTTAGAACGGGTTTTGGATGAGCAGTTCTTC
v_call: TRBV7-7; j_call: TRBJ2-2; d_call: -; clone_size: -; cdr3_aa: CASSPLMGGQNTGELFF; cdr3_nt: TGTGCTAGCAGCCCCCTCATGGGGGGGCAGAACACCGGGGAGCTGTTTTTT
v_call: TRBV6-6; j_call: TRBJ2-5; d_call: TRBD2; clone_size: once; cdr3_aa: CASSPLGEGLQGQETQYF; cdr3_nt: TGTGCCAGCAGTCCCCTGGGGGAGGGACTCCAAGGCCAAGAGACCCAGTACTTC
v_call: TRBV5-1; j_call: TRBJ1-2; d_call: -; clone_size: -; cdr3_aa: CASSLEITGHTGYTF; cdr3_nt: TGCGCCAGCAGCTTGGAAATAACGGGACACACGGGCTACACCTTC
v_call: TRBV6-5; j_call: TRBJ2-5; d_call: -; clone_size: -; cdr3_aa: CASTPVDYQGTQYF; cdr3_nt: TGTGCCAGCACCCCAGTGGACTACCAGGGGACCCAGTACTTC
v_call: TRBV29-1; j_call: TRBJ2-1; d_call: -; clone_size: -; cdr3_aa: CSLGSTRTYNEQFF; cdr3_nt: TGCAGCCTCGGATCCACCAGGACTTACAATGAGCAGTTCTTC
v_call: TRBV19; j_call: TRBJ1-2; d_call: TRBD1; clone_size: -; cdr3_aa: CASSMDRGHWSGYTF; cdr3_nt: TGTGCCAGTAGTATGGACAGGGGGCATTGGAGTGGCTACACCTTC
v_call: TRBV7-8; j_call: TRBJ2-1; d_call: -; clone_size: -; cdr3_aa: CASSSGGRTYNEQFF; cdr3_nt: TGTGCCAGCAGCTCAGGGGGGCGAACCTACAATGAGCAGTTCTTC
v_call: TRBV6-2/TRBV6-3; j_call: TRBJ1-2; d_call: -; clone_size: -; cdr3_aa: CASSYSLNYGYTF; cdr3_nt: TGTGCCAGCAGTTATTCTCTTAACTATGGCTACACCTTC
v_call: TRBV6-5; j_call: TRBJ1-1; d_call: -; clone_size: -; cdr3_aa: CASSLGGAAGTEAFF; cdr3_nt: TGTGCCAGCAGTTTGGGTGGGGCGGCGGGCACTGAAGCTTTCTTT
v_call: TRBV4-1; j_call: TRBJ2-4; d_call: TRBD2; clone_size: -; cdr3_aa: CASSQVPSGIQYF; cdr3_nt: TGCGCCAGCAGCCAAGTACCTAGCGGCATTCAGTACTTC